This T cell receptor beta chain was sequenced during a study of regulatory T cells in long-lasting Graves disease. Trimming shortened V by 1 base and J by 4 bases, and 9 bases separated the two germline ends. The CDR3 is made up of 14 amino acids. In germline, CDR1 is KGHDR, CDR2 SFDVKD. This clonotype was recorded many times. According to the study, TCR beta libraries were built with iRepertoire HTBI primers and CDR3-region Arm-PCR. TCRdb recomputed calls from the multiplex PCR reads with MiXCR, one row per CDR3 protein. This sample has 400,000 to 550,000 distinct CDR3 sequences; about 15% occur once, and the top ten carry 16%. The sample's time point: newly diagnosed GD, antithyroid drugs for less than 3 months. PBMC RNA was the source of the TCR library. A further study also used this sample, focusing on T cells in Graves' hyperthyroidism and ophthalmopathy. That source adds: No ophthalmopathy progression within 18 months constituted stable Graves' hyperthyroidism. Uncontrolled infection, other autoimmune disease, pregnancy and lactation each barred patients from inclusion.

The receptor was isolated from a woman in her 30s with Graves disease. The sequenced sample was peripheral blood mononuclear cells (PBMCs), obtained at new diagnosis, from a patient treated with antithyroid drugs. The chain combines TRBV24-1 with TRBJ1-2; D perhaps matches TRBD1 (6 bases). The CDR3 sequence is CATSDLVRGYGYTF. In DNA, the CDR3 is TGTGCCACCAGTGATTTAGTCAGGGGCTATGGCTACACCTTC.